A selection of T cell receptor beta chains follows, all from one sample in a study of T-cell memory formation after mild COVID-19. From the 5' RACE reads, TCRdb called clonotypes with MiXCR, one entry per CDR3 protein. The data hold a few hundred thousand distinct CDR3 sequences, with approximately 9% observed a single time. The sample consisted of PBMCs or a T cell subset sorted from them (not recorded which). Receptor source: a man aged 18 to 29 who had mild COVID-19 (a few samples of this study predate the infection). Cell type and time point are not known. CDR3s include the opening cysteine and the closing phenylalanine or tryptophan.

TRBV7-9,TRBJ1-5,CASSLTGGDQPQHF
TRBV7-9,TRBJ1-1,CASSFQRSEAFF
TRBV25-1,TRBJ1-1,CASSEQGTEAFF
TRBV25-1,TRBJ2-1,CASSLRDRAPDEQFF
TRBV4-3,TRBJ2-7,CASSQDLTAGLGQYF
TRBV4-3,TRBJ2-3,CASSQENSLTNTDTQYF
TRBV3-1,TRBJ1-4,CASSPSAGQGLEKLFF
TRBV4-2,TRBJ2-3,CASSQGANTDTQYF
TRBV7-8,TRBJ1-5,CASSLDGAGSGQPQHF
TRBV5-1,TRBJ2-3,CASSLAPENRDTQYF
TRBV20-1,TRBJ2-5,CSARYPGGAWETQYF
TRBV28,TRBJ2-7,CASSLVGRGAYEQYF
TRBV4-3,TRBJ2-1,CASSQERGPRSYNEQFF
TRBV6-5,TRBJ2-2,CASTGGGGNTGELFF
TRBV7-8,TRBJ2-5,CASSLRPSGEQETQYF
TRBV9,TRBJ1-1,CASSPRGQGYTEAFF
TRBV5-8,TRBJ1-1,CASSLLKREAFF
TRBV10-3,TRBJ2-3,CAISGIAGGLTDTQYF
TRBV7-2,TRBJ2-5,CASSLDYGETQYF
TRBV5-1,TRBJ1-6,CASSLDQLGSPLHF
TRBV5-1,TRBJ2-7,CASSLGGQGTYEQYF
TRBV11-1,TRBJ2-2,CASVITAGSDTGELFF
TRBV2,TRBJ2-4,CASSGAFAKNIQYF
TRBV5-1,TRBJ1-6,CASSTGSRGSSPLHF
TRBV24-1,TRBJ2-3,CATSENGQGLDTQYF
TRBV6-2/TRBV6-3,TRBJ2-3,CASRSGGYSTDTQYF
TRBV6-6,TRBJ1-1,CASSSPGQAREEESTEAFF
TRBV7-2,TRBJ2-5,CASSTGGGQETQYF
TRBV20-1,TRBJ2-4,CSASPDSPGLAGGWDIQYF
TRBV7-2,TRBJ2-5,CASSLDRQAKETQYF
TRBV5-1,TRBJ2-3,CASSSGTSGGSRDTQYF
TRBV7-9,TRBJ2-5,CASSLSEQIQETQYF
TRBV5-6,TRBJ1-2,CARTLDRGPGYTF
TRBV28,TRBJ1-3,CASSLAGVSGNTIYF
TRBV6-5,TRBJ1-6,CASSYLMSSYNSPLHF
TRBV30,TRBJ1-1,CAWSDFTEAFF
TRBV7-2,TRBJ2-7,CASSWAPGQGNEQYF
TRBV6-5,TRBJ1-2,CASRPGQHYGYTF
TRBV12-3/TRBV12-4,TRBJ2-3,CASSLGTSGGLVSTDTQYF
TRBV9,TRBJ1-5,CASSGGTGYNQPQHF
TRBV5-5,TRBJ1-1,CASSLLGRVNTEAFF
TRBV20-1,TRBJ1-5,CSAKVGQGGQPQHF
TRBV21-1,TRBJ1-1,CASSNPGQGGSEAFF
TRBV6-2/TRBV6-3,TRBJ2-1,CASSYRGVRNEQFF
TRBV28,TRBJ1-2,CASSATARGNYGYTF
TRBV5-4,TRBJ1-6,CASSLNQGAGSPLHF
TRBV24-1,TRBJ2-3,CATSDPTGSGDTQYF
TRBV9,TRBJ1-6,CASSPRLEGWNSPLHF
TRBV20-1,TRBJ1-1,CSAGRGDTEAFF
TRBV11-2,TRBJ2-5,CASSLGRVTSETQYF
TRBV28,TRBJ1-2,CASSFFFRINNYGYTF
TRBV6-5,TRBJ1-6,CASSYASYNSPLHF
TRBV6-6,TRBJ2-5,CASSYPPKETQYF
TRBV7-6,TRBJ2-7,CASSLKPRDEQYF
TRBV7-8,TRBJ2-3,CASRAGLAGNTDTQYF
TRBV18,TRBJ1-3,CASSETGTGNTIYF
TRBV7-2,TRBJ1-1,CASTMFGIEAFF
TRBV6-6,TRBJ1-6,CASSNLLPLHF
TRBV6-5,TRBJ2-3,CASKQGSTDTQYF